These 23 T cell receptor beta chains came from one sample sequenced in a study of shared clonotypes between healthy human individuals. Sequenced by immunoSEQ multiplex PCR; TCRdb stores in-frame clones only, minus some. The profile covers 2 million to 2.5 million clones, with about 92% appearing a single time and 0.39% taken by the ten largest. Sequencing was carried out using naive CD4+ T cells from PBMCs. Stated subset: CD45RA+ positively selected. These receptors originate from a man aged 18 to 30 in good health. Some clones in this sample may be carry-over from other donors' samples.

V and J are TRBV7-9 and TRBJ2-3, with a possible D match to TRBD2 (6 bases). CDR3 length equals 13 residues. Trimming removed 11 bases from V and 2 bases from J, with 14 bases in between. Per germline, CDR1 SEHNR and CDR2 FQNEAQ (reference sequence). For the CDR3, the DNA is TGTGCCGAGCTGGGCGGGAACACAGATACGCAGTATTTT. The encoded protein is CAELGGNTDTQYF. Together with reference TRBV7-9 and TRBJ2-3, the CDR3 gives the full variable domain: DTGVSQNPRHKITKRGQNVTFRCDPISEHNRLYWYRQTLGQGPEFLTYFQNEAQLEKSRLLSDRFSAERPKGSFSTLEIQRTEQGDSAMYLCAELGGNTDTQYFGPGTRLTVL.

This clone has a single count. The CDR3 loop reads CASSSITGGLYGYTF. CDR3 DNA: TGTGCCAGCAGTTCCATAACAGGGGGCCTCTATGGCTACACCTTC. The chain carries TRBV28 and TRBJ1-2; TRBD1 matches 9 bases. Trimming took 4 bases from V and 4 from J; bases not matched to a gene: 7. Germline-derived CDR1 and CDR2 are MDHEN and SYDVKM. The CDR3 has 15 residues.

V usage is TRBV4-3 and J usage is TRBJ1-4, with D unresolved. Trimming stripped 0 bases from V and 4 bases from J, with 9 bases between. CDR1 LGHNA and CDR2 YSLEER come from the germline V gene. The CDR3 runs 15 residues. The DNA of the CDR3 is TGCGCCAGCAGCCAAGATTGGGCGATTAATGAAAAACTGTTTTTT. This sequence encodes CASSQDWAINEKLFF.

This chain joins TRBV10-3 and TRBJ2-3; TRBD2 matches at 10 bases. The CDR3 sequence is 19 residues long. Trimming removed 2 bases from V and 2 bases from J; junction bases left unmatched: 13. Germline CDR1 is ENHRY and CDR2 is SYGVKD. In nucleotides, the CDR3 is TGTGCCATCAGTGAGGCTAGCGGGAGACCTGGAGCAGCCACAGATACGCAGTATTTT. It encodes CAISEASGRPGAATDTQYF.

The V call is TRBV4-3, the J call TRBJ1-2, with 7 bases identical to TRBD1. J was trimmed by 4 bases and V by 4 bases; bases with no gene match: 6. Germline values: CDR1 LGHNA, CDR2 YSLEER. The length of the CDR3 is 14 residues. The CDR3 here is CASSPTGQFYGYTF. The CDR3 DNA sequence: TGCGCCAGCAGCCCGACAGGGCAATTCTATGGCTACACCTTC.

This rearrangement joins TRBV7-2 to TRBJ2-7, with D unclear. Germline assignment: CDR1 SGHTA and CDR2 FQGNSA. The CDR3 totals 13 residues. V lost 7 bases and J 9 bases, leaving 19 bases between the germline ends. As DNA, the CDR3 is TGTGCCAGCACCACGATGGGTCTCGGTACGCAGTACTTC. This encodes CASTTMGLGTQYF.

This clone was recorded only once. The chain joins TRBV27 to TRBJ2-7; 9 bases are shared with TRBD2. CDR3 length equals 14 residues. Germline lookup yields CDR1 MNHEY and CDR2 SMNVEV (reference sequence). V was clipped by 2 bases and J by 3 bases; unmatched bases: 2. The CDR3 coding sequence is TGTGCCAGCAGTTTAGAGACTAGCGGCTACGAGCAGTACTTC. Translated: CASSLETSGYEQYF.

Only one count was recorded for this clone. The chain is built from TRBV7-9 and TRBJ1-4; 7 nucleotides agree with TRBD1. The CDR3 length is 15 residues. J was trimmed by 6 bases and V by 4 bases; bases with no gene match: 8. CDR1 and CDR2 (germline): SEHNR, FQNEAQ (reference sequence). CDR3 loop: CASSSPTGFDEKLFF. In DNA form, the CDR3 reads TGTGCCAGCAGCTCACCGACAGGGTTTGATGAAAAACTGTTTTTT.

The rearrangement uses TRBV4-1 and TRBJ2-4; TRBD1 aligns across 7 bases. The germline V gene has CDR1 MGHRA and CDR2 YSYEKL. The CDR3 runs 14 residues. The V and J ends lost 3 bases and 8 bases, in that order; junction bases with no gene match: 7. The CDR3 DNA sequence: TGCGCCAGCAGCCACCCAACAGGGGATGACATTCAGTACTTC. Translating it yields CASSHPTGDDIQYF.

V usage is TRBV2 and J usage is TRBJ1-5; D ambiguous. Germline CDR1 and CDR2: SNHLY and FYNNEI. The CDR3 totals 19 residues. Trimming shortened V by 5 bases and J by 0 bases, and 23 bases separated the two germline ends. The chain's CDR3 is CASSLDRSTSVYSNQPQHF. The DNA of the CDR3 is TGTGCCAGCAGTTTGGACCGTTCGACGTCGGTATATAGCAATCAGCCCCAGCATTTT.

With respect to this clone: In the same sample, other DNA sequences code for this CDR3. This rearrangement joins TRBV2 to TRBJ2-3; D is unclear. Germline CDR1 reads SNHLY; CDR2 reads FYNNEI. V shed 6 bases and J shed 2 bases, with 6 bases lying between them. CDR3 length: 12 amino acids. CDR3: CASSEYTDTQYF. The CDR3 nucleotides are TGTGCCAGCAGCGAGTACACAGATACGCAGTATTTT.

This clone was recorded a few times. The CDR3 is CASSSWDREDEAFF. The CDR3 region has the DNA TGTGCCAGCAGCTCATGGGACAGGGAAGATGAAGCTTTCTTT. The rearrangement links TRBV7-9 to TRBJ1-1; 9 positions agree with TRBD1. Trimming removed 4 bases from V and 7 bases from J; junction bases left unmatched: 7. This CDR3 contains 14 residues. CDR1 and CDR2 from the germline V gene are SEHNR and FQNEAQ (reference sequence).

In the case of this clone: Other DNA sequences in the sample encode the same CDR3. V gene TRBV11-2 combines with J gene TRBJ2-5; 7 nucleotides agree with TRBD2. V shed 5 bases, J shed 5 bases, and the junction held 5 bases outside the gene matches. The CDR3 spans 13 residues. In germline, CDR1 is SGHAT, CDR2 FQNNGV. CDR3 bases: TGTGCCAGCAGCCTGGGGGGGGTGGAGACCCAGTACTTC. Amino acid sequence: CASSLGGVETQYF.

V and J are TRBV5-1 and TRBJ1-1; D might be TRBD1 (6 bases). V dropped 2 bases and J dropped 10 bases, with 15 bases sitting between them. Germline V gene lookup returns CDR1 SGHRS and CDR2 YFSETQ. The CDR3 has 13 amino acids. The CDR3 sequence: CASSFNRDSRAFF. Here the CDR3 DNA reads TGCGCCAGCAGCTTCAACAGGGATAGTAGAGCTTTCTTT.

This rearrangement joins TRBV28 to TRBJ1-3; the D is unclear. The CDR3 sequence is 14 residues long. Trimming stripped 5 bases from V and 0 bases from J, with 8 bases between. Germline CDR1 MDHEN, CDR2 SYDVKM. CDR3 DNA sequence: TGTGCCAGCAGTATGGGCCTCTCTGGAAACACCATATATTTT. Translating gives CASSMGLSGNTIYF.

The chain couples TRBV10-3 to TRBJ2-1, with 14 bases that match TRBD2. The CDR3 is 16 amino acids. After removal of 3 bases from V and 7 bases from J, the junction contained 5 bases not matched to a gene. CDR1 ENHRY and CDR2 SYGVKD come from the germline V gene. The CDR3 region has the DNA TGTGCCATCAGTGACCTGACTAGCGGGAGGGGGAATGAGCAGTTCTTC. Its translation is CAISDLTSGRGNEQFF.

The chain is built from TRBV5-5 and TRBJ1-2; D remains unclear. Germline V CDR1 and CDR2: SGHKS, YYEKEE (reference sequence). The CDR3 covers 14 residues. Trimming removed 2 bases from V and 5 bases from J, with 13 bases in between. The CDR3 bases are TGTGCCAGCAGCTTCAGCACCGGAGGATATGGCTACACCTTC. It specifies CASSFSTGGYGYTF.

The V call is TRBV5-1, the J call TRBJ2-1; D is possibly TRBD2 (5 bases). V shed 4 bases and J shed 0 bases, with 14 bases lying between them. Germline CDR1 is SGHRS and CDR2 is YFSETQ. The CDR3 is 16 residues long. The CDR3 spells CASSPPGGSSYNEQFF. The CDR3 nucleotides are TGCGCCAGCAGCCCACCTGGAGGAAGCTCCTACAATGAGCAGTTCTTC.

V and J are TRBV27 and TRBJ2-3; a weak D match, TRBD1 (5 bases). Between the trimmed V and J ends, which lost 5 bases and 0 bases, there was a span of 15 bases. From germline, CDR1 is MNHEY and CDR2 SMNVEV (reference sequence). The CDR3 has 16 amino acids. CDR3 DNA sequence: TGTGCCAGCAGTCTCCGGACACTAAAAAGCACAGATACGCAGTATTTT. Amino acids: CASSLRTLKSTDTQYF.

The rearrangement uses TRBV6-5 and TRBJ1-4, with a weak D call TRBD1 (5 bases). The CDR3 is 15 residues long. Per germline, CDR1 MNHEY and CDR2 SVGAGI. Trimming stripped 8 bases from V and 3 bases from J, with 16 bases between. The CDR3 DNA is TGTGCCAGCGGCCTCGATGGGGGATCTAATGAAAAACTGTTTTTT. Its protein product is CASGLDGGSNEKLFF.

The chain links TRBV29-1 to TRBJ2-1; D is unclear. Germline V gene data show CDR1 as SQVTM and CDR2 as ANQGSEA. V was pared by 2 bases and J by 5 bases, with 10 bases between. CDR3 length: 13 residues. Here the CDR3 reads CSVELSSHNEQFF. The CDR3 DNA sequence: TGCAGCGTTGAATTAAGTTCCCACAATGAGCAGTTCTTC.

The CDR3 loop reads CASSSNRLSGVNNEQFF. In DNA form, the CDR3 reads TGTGCCAGCAGCTCCAACCGATTAAGCGGGGTGAACAATGAGCAGTTCTTC. The V call is TRBV7-2, the J call TRBJ2-1; the match to TRBD2 covers 7 bases. The CDR3 loop spans 17 amino acids. V lost 4 bases and J lost 5; bases outside the gene matches: 14. CDR1 is SGHTA, CDR2 FQGNSA, per germline.

As for this clone: Within the sample, other DNA sequences also encode this same CDR3. The chain is built from TRBV5-6 and TRBJ2-5; D ambiguous. This CDR3 is 11 amino acids long. Trimming shortened V by 1 base and J by 5 bases, and 3 bases separated the two germline ends. Germline CDR1 is SGHDT and CDR2 is YYEEEE. CDR3 loop: CASSLRETQYF. For the CDR3, the DNA is TGTGCCAGCAGCTTGCGGGAGACCCAGTACTTC.